This TCR beta chain derives from a study of shared clonotypes between healthy human individuals. General study findings and limits: Several donors showed sharing of about 4.6% of naive CD4 clonotypes. Clonotype sharing among the donors was expected to vary with sequencing depth.

The repertoire was sequenced with immunoSEQ multiplex PCR; TCRdb's copy has only in-frame clones and lacks some. The data contain about 590,000 clones, over 95% of them singletons. Germline V gene lookup returns CDR1 MNHEY and CDR2 SMNVEV (reference sequence). This CDR3 has 13 residues. The V end was cut by 6 bases, the J end by 1 base, with 10 bases between. About this clone: What it recognizes is unknown.

CD8 cells regarded as naive lacked CD45RO, were positively chosen for CCR7, and omitted terminally differentiated effector memory CD45RA+ cells. V usage is TRBV27 and J usage is TRBJ2-7, with D perhaps TRBD2 (7 bases). The specimen sequenced was naive CD8+ T cells sorted from blood. The sequence was obtained from a young woman in good health. CDR3 sequence reads: CASRGGGSYEQYF. For the CDR3, the DNA is TGTGCCAGCAGAGGGGGGGGGTCCTACGAGCAGTACTTC.